This TCR beta chain was sequenced during a study of control samples from healthy donors and cancer patients. The CDR3 is 14 amino acids. The germline gives CDR1 MNHNS, CDR2 SASEGT. V was clipped by 3 bases and J by 6 bases, with 9 bases between them. Measured with immunoSEQ multiplex PCR; TCRdb has only the in-frame clones, and not every one. This sample has roughly 86,000 clones, with less than 95% found just once. The sample taken for sequencing was blood. The receptor's source is a woman between 18 and 29 years old in good health. The chain employs TRBV6-1 and TRBJ1-6; D unclear. CDR3 residues: CASSEVVGNSPLHF. DNA of the CDR3: TGTGCCAGCAGTGAGGTTGTTGGTAATTCACCCCTCCACTTT.